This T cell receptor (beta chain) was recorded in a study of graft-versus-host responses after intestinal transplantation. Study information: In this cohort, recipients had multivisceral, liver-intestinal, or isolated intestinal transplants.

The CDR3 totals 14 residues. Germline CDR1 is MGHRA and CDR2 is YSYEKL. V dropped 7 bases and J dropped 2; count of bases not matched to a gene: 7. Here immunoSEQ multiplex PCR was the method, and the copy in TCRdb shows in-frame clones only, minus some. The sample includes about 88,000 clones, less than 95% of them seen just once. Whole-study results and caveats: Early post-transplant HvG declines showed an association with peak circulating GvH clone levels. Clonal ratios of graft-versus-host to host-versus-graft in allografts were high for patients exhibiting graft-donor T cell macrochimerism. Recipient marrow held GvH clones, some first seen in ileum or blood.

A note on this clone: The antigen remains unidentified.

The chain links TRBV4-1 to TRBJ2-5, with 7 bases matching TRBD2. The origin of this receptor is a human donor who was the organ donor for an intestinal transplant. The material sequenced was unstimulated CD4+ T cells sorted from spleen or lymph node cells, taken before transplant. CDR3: CASKLAISQETQYF. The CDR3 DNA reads TGCGCCAGCAAACTAGCGATAAGTCAAGAGACCCAGTACTTC.